This is a list of T cell receptor beta chains from one sample in a study of cytomegalovirus exposure and HLA in healthy donors. TCRdb keeps only in-frame clones here, not all; method: immunoSEQ multiplex PCR. The table records approximately 110,000 clones, over 65% of them present only once. Sequenced input: PBMCs. All receptors come from a woman between 18 and 30 years old in good health and CMV-seronegative. CDR3s include the opening cysteine and the closing phenylalanine or tryptophan. Each record gives: D gene, J gene, clone size, V gene, CDR3 protein, CDR3 DNA. The D gene is left open where the match is weak. Expanded clones get a size class; other rows say once, few or many, or leave the size out.

. TRBJ1-3 . TRBV4-3 CASGSSQGLVGNTIYF TGCGCCAGCGGCAGCTCCCAGGGGCTTGTTGGAAACACCATATATTTT
TRBD1 TRBJ2-2 . TRBV7-7 CASSSGTGPNTGELFF TGTGCTAGCAGCTCGGGGACAGGGCCTAACACCGGGGAGCTGTTTTTT
. TRBJ1-1 once TRBV27 CASSLSLGRRLNTEAFF TGTGCCAGCAGTTTATCGTTGGGCAGGCGACTGAACACTGAAGCTTTCTTT
. TRBJ1-1 . TRBV19 CASSAQDTPNTEAFF TGTGCCAGTAGTGCCCAGGACACCCCGAACACTGAAGCTTTCTTT
TRBD1 TRBJ1-1 . TRBV29-1 CSVPGQGAPEAFF TGCAGCGTCCCGGGACAGGGGGCTCCTGAAGCTTTCTTT
TRBD1 TRBJ1-1 . TRBV9 CASSVEGQGATEAFF TGTGCCAGCAGCGTAGAGGGACAGGGTGCAACTGAAGCTTTCTTT
TRBD2 TRBJ2-1 . TRBV7-8 CASSSSSGRNEQFF TGTGCCAGCAGCTCCTCTAGCGGGAGAAATGAGCAGTTCTTC
TRBD2 TRBJ2-5 . TRBV5-6 CASSLVLAGGREETQYF TGTGCCAGCAGCTTGGTTCTAGCGGGAGGGCGAGAAGAGACCCAGTACTTC
. TRBJ1-2 . TRBV6-1 CASSQKEGNYGYTF TGTGCCAGCAGCCAGAAGGAGGGGAACTATGGCTACACCTTC
TRBD1 TRBJ2-1 once TRBV2 CASTETGVFNEQFF TGTGCCAGCACGGAGACAGGGGTTTTCAATGAGCAGTTCTTC
. TRBJ1-2 . TRBV6-6 CASRPRSGHYGYTF TGTGCCAGCAGACCCCGGTCAGGGCACTATGGCTACACCTTC
. TRBJ1-1 . TRBV9 CASSVHRADTEAFF TGTGCCAGCAGCGTACACAGGGCGGACACTGAAGCTTTCTTT
TRBD2 TRBJ2-5 . TRBV29-1 CSTGTSGTQYF TGCAGCACTGGGACTAGCGGGACCCAGTACTTC
TRBD1 TRBJ2-3 . TRBV6-4 CASSTGTGGTDTQYF TGTGCCAGCAGTACCGGGACAGGGGGCACAGATACGCAGTATTTT
. TRBJ2-6 . TRBV4-1 CASSQDEGTGANVMTF TGCGCCAGCAGCCAAGATGAAGGAACTGGGGCCAACGTCATGACTTTC
TRBD2 TRBJ2-3 . TRBV2 CAGSGGGTDTQYF TGTGCCGGAAGCGGGGGAGGGACAGATACGCAGTATTTT
. TRBJ1-1 once TRBV2 CASSYREITEAFF TGTGCCAGCAGTTACAGGGAAATCACTGAAGCTTTCTTT
TRBD2 TRBJ2-1 . TRBV5-1 CASSLIAGGPGNEQFF TGCGCCAGCAGCTTAATAGCGGGAGGGCCGGGGAATGAGCAGTTCTTC
. TRBJ2-7 . TRBV2 CASSSQGGRYEQYF TGTGCCAGCTCCTCTCAAGGGGGTAGGTACGAGCAGTACTTC
. TRBJ1-1 . TRBV7-9 CSSSSLNTEAFF TGTTCCAGCAGCTCGTTGAACACTGAAGCTTTCTTT
. TRBJ2-7 . TRBV7-9 CASSPGTATYEQYF TGTGCCAGCAGCCCCGGGACTGCTACCTACGAGCAGTACTTC
TRBD2 TRBJ2-2 . TRBV28 CASSSLGLVYTGELFF TGTGCCAGCAGTTCCCTCGGACTAGTTTACACCGGGGAGCTGTTTTTT
. TRBJ1-6 . TRBV6-1 CASSGDMGLSSYNSPLHF TGTGCCAGCAGTGGGGACATGGGTCTTAGCTCCTATAATTCACCCCTCCACTTT
. TRBJ1-5 . TRBV2 CASTGNNQPQHF TGTGCCAGCACAGGGAACAATCAGCCCCAGCATTTT
TRBD2 TRBJ2-3 . TRBV7-2 CASSFPGLVSHTQYF TGTGCCAGCAGCTTTCCGGGACTAGTTAGCCATACGCAGTATTTT
TRBD2 TRBJ2-3 once TRBV5-4 CASSFPSGGSTDTQYF TGTGCCAGCAGCTTTCCTAGCGGGGGGAGCACAGATACGCAGTATTTT
TRBD1 TRBJ1-1 . TRBV7-9 CASSPGQKNTEAFF TGTGCCAGCAGCCCGGGACAGAAGAACACTGAAGCTTTCTTT
TRBD2 TRBJ2-3 . TRBV18 CASSPTSGRSTDTQYF TGTGCCAGCTCACCGACTAGCGGGAGATCCACAGATACGCAGTATTTT
. TRBJ2-3 . TRBV5-1 CASSLITSRSTDTQYF TGCGCCAGCAGCTTAATTACTAGTAGAAGCACAGATACGCAGTATTTT
. TRBJ1-2 . TRBV6-5 CASSSYAGGGYTF TGTGCCAGCAGCTCCTACGCGGGGGGTGGCTACACCTTC
. TRBJ2-1 . TRBV12-5 CASGPGSINEQFF TGTGCTAGTGGCCCCGGTAGTATCAATGAGCAGTTCTTC
TRBD1 TRBJ1-1 . TRBV7-9 CASSLFAGGYTEAFF TGTGCCAGCAGCTTATTTGCAGGGGGCTACACTGAAGCTTTCTTT
TRBD2 TRBJ2-1 few TRBV6-1 CASSAGTSGSYNEQFF TGTGCCAGCAGTGCCGGGACTAGCGGCTCCTACAATGAGCAGTTCTTC
TRBD2 TRBJ2-7 . TRBV18 CASSFPGSSTSGFYEQYF TGTGCCAGCTCATTCCCCGGGTCTTCAACTAGCGGCTTTTACGAGCAGTACTTC
TRBD1 TRBJ1-5 . TRBV5-6 CASSAQGVQPQHF TGTGCCAGCAGCGCACAGGGGGTCCAGCCCCAGCATTTT
TRBD1 TRBJ1-6 . TRBV5-4 CASSSAGTANSPLHF TGTGCCAGCAGCAGCGCCGGGACAGCGAATTCACCCCTCCACTTT
. TRBJ2-2 few TRBV10-3 CAISVRENTGELFF TGTGCCATCAGTGTTCGGGAGAACACCGGGGAGCTGTTTTTT
. TRBJ2-5 . TRBV10-3 CAISESPTAGRETQYF TGTGCCATCAGTGAGTCCCCAACGGCAGGCCGGGAGACCCAGTACTTC
. TRBJ2-4 once TRBV19 CASSTTGIKNIQYF TGTGCCAGTAGTACTACAGGGATTAAAAACATTCAGTACTTC
TRBD1 TRBJ1-6 . TRBV19 CASSRTGGNSPLHF TGTGCCAGTAGTAGGACAGGGGGGAATTCACCCCTCCACTTT
. TRBJ2-1 . TRBV13 CASSLSTGEDEQFF TGTGCCAGCAGCTTATCGACGGGAGAGGATGAGCAGTTCTTC
. TRBJ1-1 . TRBV5-8 CASSFRGNTEAFF TGTGCCAGCAGCTTTCGGGGGAACACTGAAGCTTTCTTT
TRBD2 TRBJ2-1 . TRBV4-1 CASSQGTSGDNEQFF TGCGCCAGCAGCCAGGGGACTAGCGGAGACAATGAGCAGTTCTTC
. TRBJ1-5 . TRBV28 CASSWGGVGGQPQHF TGTGCCAGCAGTTGGGGGGGAGTTGGAGGGCAGCCCCAGCATTTT
TRBD1 TRBJ2-3 few TRBV13 CASSTRQGVSSTDTQYF TGTGCCAGCAGCACCCGACAGGGGGTGAGTAGCACAGATACGCAGTATTTT
TRBD2 TRBJ2-1 . TRBV11-2 CASSSTSGTYNEQFF TGTGCCAGCAGCTCCACTAGCGGGACCTACAATGAGCAGTTCTTC
TRBD2 TRBJ2-1 once TRBV28 CASRGGWDSYNEQFF TGTGCCAGCCGCGGGGGTTGGGACTCCTACAATGAGCAGTTCTTC
. TRBJ1-4 . TRBV21-1 CASSKDLHRVYEKLFF TGTGCCAGCAGCAAAGACCTACACAGGGTGTACGAAAAACTGTTTTTT
. TRBJ2-2 once TRBV15 CATSSQEGHGLTGELFF TGTGCCACCAGCAGCCAAGAGGGACACGGATTAACCGGGGAGCTGTTTTTT
TRBD1 TRBJ1-4 . TRBV5-1 CASSPDTRQGPEDEKLFF TGCGCCAGCAGCCCAGATACCCGACAGGGGCCAGAGGATGAAAAACTGTTTTTT
. TRBJ1-2 . TRBV7-2 CASSSGSLAGGYTF TGTGCCAGCAGCTCCGGGTCCCTGGCGGGTGGCTACACCTTC
TRBD1 TRBJ2-1 . TRBV28 CASTSPGQGNHEQFF TGTGCCAGCACAAGTCCGGGACAGGGCAACCATGAGCAGTTCTTC
. TRBJ2-7 . TRBV7-9 CSSSLGTVLPSF TGTTCCAGCAGCTTAGGTACAGTTCTCCCAAGCTTC
. TRBJ2-7 few TRBV11-2 CASSLEAENVYEQYF TGTGCCAGCAGCTTAGAAGCGGAGAATGTCTACGAGCAGTACTTC
TRBD2 TRBJ2-5 . TRBV5-1 CASSQGLAGGTQETQYF TGCGCCAGCAGCCAGGGACTAGCGGGAGGTACACAAGAGACCCAGTACTTC
. TRBJ1-1 once TRBV4-2 CASSQVLQGGTEAFF TGTGCCAGCAGCCAAGTTCTCCAGGGAGGCACTGAAGCTTTCTTT